This TCR beta chain was sequenced in a study of shared clonotypes between healthy human individuals. The CDR3 contains 14 residues. V lost 1 base to trimming and J lost 0 bases, with 5 bases between them. Germline V gene sequence: CDR1 LNHNV, CDR2 YYDKDF (reference sequence). The study's findings and limits: Clonotypes shared by all four donors outscored non-shared clonotypes in generation probability.

This clone came up once. Its antigen is currently unknown. Each replicate PCR on the sorted subsets used 200 ng DNA (around 31,000 T cell genomes). Profiling relied on immunoSEQ multiplex PCR, and the TCRdb table lists in-frame clones only, not all of them. The sample lists some 1 million clones; about 75% were seen once. Sequences were obtained from memory CD4+ T cells sorted from blood. The subset here: CD45RA-negative fraction. The TCR comes from a man between 18 and 35 years old in good health. The chain carries TRBV15 and TRBJ2-3; D uncertain. The CDR3 DNA follows: TGTGCCACCAGCAGAGTCACCAGCACAGATACGCAGTATTTT. It is translated as CATSRVTSTDTQYF.